A single sample is the source of the 25 T cell receptor beta chains below, sequenced in a study of shared clonotypes between healthy human individuals. Clones were read by immunoSEQ multiplex PCR, and TCRdb kept only the in-frame ones, dropping some. The sample has about 230,000 clones, under 80% seen once. Source material: memory CD4+ T cells sorted from blood. Described subset: CD45RA-negative fraction. Every receptor here comes from a young man in good health.

This sequence joins TRBV30 and TRBJ2-1, with 13 bases aligning to TRBD2. The germline CDR1 and CDR2 sequences are GTSNPN and SVGIG (reference sequence). The V gene end was trimmed by 8 bases and the J gene end by 8 bases; junction bases not matched to a gene: 12. CDR3 length: 15 amino acids. The DNA of the CDR3 is TGTGCCAGAGGAGGACTAGCGGGAGTCGCGGATGAGCAGTTCTTC. Translation: CARGGLAGVADEQFF.

The V gene is TRBV19, the J gene TRBJ1-2, with TRBD1 as a possible D gene (6 bases). The V gene's germline CDR1 is LNHDA and CDR2 SQIVND (reference sequence). CDR3 size: 15 residues. Trimming pared 7 bases from V and 5 bases from J, leaving 20 bases between. CDR3 DNA: TGTGCCAGTAACAGCCAGTGGGGGGCCGATTATGGCTACACCTTC. This translates into CASNSQWGADYGYTF.

J is TRBJ2-6 and V is TRBV6-5; perhaps TRBD1 as D (6 bases). The CDR3 runs 15 residues. The V end lost 7 bases, the J end lost 0 bases, and 10 bases lay between the germline ends. CDR1 is MNHEY, CDR2 SVGAGI, per germline. This chain's CDR3 is CASKGVSSGANVLTF. CDR3 sequence (DNA): TGTGCCAGCAAGGGGGTAAGCTCTGGGGCCAACGTCCTGACTTTC.

As for this clone: A much larger clone differs by one base, so this may be a read error. The chain employs TRBV19 and TRBJ2-5; 8 bases are shared with TRBD1. Germline loops: CDR1 LNHDA, CDR2 SQIVND (reference sequence). CDR3 length: 14 residues. CDR3 nucleotides: TGTACCAGTAGTACCACAGGGGGTGGAGAGACCCAGTACTTC. Its translation: CTSSTTGGGETQYF.

V usage is TRBV5-4 and J usage is TRBJ2-5; 12 nucleotides agree with TRBD1. V was pared by 4 bases and J by 5 bases, with 6 bases of the junction left unmatched. There are 15 residues in the CDR3. From germline, CDR1 is SGHNT and CDR2 YYREEE (reference sequence). CDR3 in amino acids: CASSHPGQGAETQYF. CDR3 sequence (DNA): TGTGCCAGCAGCCATCCGGGACAGGGGGCGGAGACCCAGTACTTC.

This clone was observed a single time. J is TRBJ1-5 and V is TRBV28; perhaps TRBD1 as D (5 bases). The CDR3 length is 12 residues. CDR1 is MDHEN and CDR2 is SYDVKM in the germline V gene. Trimming removed 11 bases from V and 3 bases from J, with 11 bases in between. The CDR3 region has the DNA TGTGCCTATGGGGGGAACAATCAGCCCCAGCATTTT. This gives the protein CAYGGNNQPQHF. The variable domain in full, completed from reference TRBV28 and TRBJ1-5, reads DVKVTQSSRYLVKRTGEKVFLECVQDMDHENMFWYRQDPGLGLRLIYFSYDVKMKEKGDIPEGYSVSREKKERFSLILESASTNQTSMYLCAYGGNNQPQHFGDGTRLSIL.

The chain carries TRBV29-1 and TRBJ2-5; perhaps TRBD2 as D (6 bases). The V gene lost 4 bases and the J gene lost 1 base, with 13 bases spanning the gap. Germline CDR1 reads SQVTM; CDR2 reads ANQGSEA. CDR3 length: 14 residues. CDR3 sequence reads: CSVASLATQETQYF. CDR3 in DNA: TGCAGCGTTGCATCCCTAGCGACCCAAGAGACCCAGTACTTC.

The J gene is TRBJ2-2, the V gene TRBV4-3; D is possibly TRBD1 or TRBD2 (6 bases each). Germline assignment: CDR1 LGHNA and CDR2 YSLEER. The CDR3 has 16 amino acids. The V and J ends lost 4 bases and 2 bases respectively, with 14 bases between them. CDR3 in amino acids: CASSRRATGNTGELFF. The CDR3 DNA sequence: TGCGCCAGCAGCCGGAGGGCGACAGGAAACACCGGGGAGCTGTTTTTT.

This chain uses TRBV4-1 with TRBJ2-1, with TRBD2 matching over 7 bases. The ends lost 5 bases at V and 9 bases at J; junction bases unmatched: 13. Germline V CDR1 and CDR2: MGHRA, YSYEKL. This CDR3 region has 15 residues. The CDR3 loop reads CASSYFLAERGEQFF. The CDR3 DNA sequence: TGCGCCAGCAGCTATTTCCTAGCGGAAAGGGGTGAGCAGTTCTTC.

V usage is TRBV9 and J usage is TRBJ2-1, with a tentative D call TRBD2 (5 bases). Germline CDR1 reads SGDLS; CDR2 reads YYNGEE. The V end was cut by 2 bases, the J end by 12 bases, with 15 bases between. This CDR3 comprises 13 residues. CDR3 loop: CASSVSGNGVQFF. The CDR3 DNA sequence: TGTGCCAGCAGCGTTTCCGGGAATGGGGTGCAGTTCTTC.

The chain uses TRBV6-6 and TRBJ2-7, with D possibly matching TRBD2 (6 bases). This CDR3 is built from 13 residues. CDR1 and CDR2 (germline): MNHNY, SVGAGI (reference sequence). Trimming shortened V by 8 bases and J by 12 bases, and 23 bases separated the two germline ends. DNA of the CDR3: TGTGCCAGCGGGGGGTCGTTCGCGGGGCAGGCGTACTTC. It yields the protein CASGGSFAGQAYF.

The chain combines TRBV12-5 with TRBJ2-3, with 10 nucleotides matching TRBD2. Germline V gene data show CDR1 as LGHNT and CDR2 as FRNRAP. This CDR3 is built from 14 residues. Unmatched junction bases numbered 12, after V lost 7 bases and J lost 11 bases. The CDR3 loop reads CASAQREGRVEQYF. The CDR3, as DNA: TGTGCTAGTGCCCAGCGGGAGGGCCGGGTTGAGCAGTATTTT.

The chain is built from TRBV25-1 and TRBJ2-3; D possibly corresponds to TRBD2 (6 bases). Trimming left V 3 bases short and J 3 bases short, with 13 bases between. Germline V gene sequence: CDR1 MGHDK, CDR2 SYGVNS. CDR3 length: 15 amino acids. CDR3 sequence (DNA): TGTGCCAGCAGTGACTTTGCGGGGAGGACAGATACGCAGTATTTT. Its translation is CASSDFAGRTDTQYF.

The V gene is TRBV18, the J gene TRBJ2-1, with TRBD2 matching 11 bases. Germline V gene data show CDR1 as KGHSH and CDR2 as LQKENI. The ends lost 5 bases at V and 6 bases at J; junction bases unmatched: 15. The CDR3 has 18 residues. The CDR3 DNA reads as TGTGCCAGCTCATTCGCCGCTTTAGCGGGAGGGCCCAGCAATGAGCAGTTCTTC. This translates into CASSFAALAGGPSNEQFF.

The chain is built from TRBV2 and TRBJ2-7; D remains unclear. With 6 bases removed from V and 0 bases from J, the gap between germline ends came to 9 bases. The CDR3 runs to 13 residues. Germline CDR1 is SNHLY and CDR2 is FYNNEI. The CDR3 coding sequence is TGTGCCAGCAGACTCCTCCTCTCCTACGAGCAGTACTTC. This gives the protein CASRLLLSYEQYF.

The chain carries TRBV11-2 and TRBJ2-1; a weak D match, TRBD1 (5 bases). Trimming shortened V by 7 bases and J by 0 bases, and 7 bases separated the two germline ends. The germline gives CDR1 SGHAT, CDR2 FQNNGV. The CDR3 covers 13 residues. CDR3 bases: TGTGCCAGCAAGGGGTTCTCCTACAATGAGCAGTTCTTC. Its translation is CASKGFSYNEQFF.

The chain is built from TRBV28 and TRBJ2-3; 10 positions agree with TRBD2. Trimming took 4 bases from V and 0 from J; bases not matched to a gene: 10. Germline loops: CDR1 MDHEN, CDR2 SYDVKM. CDR3 length equals 18 residues. The CDR3 bases are TGTGCCAGCAGTTCTAGCGGGAGCGATTTCACTAGCACAGATACGCAGTATTTT. It specifies CASSSSGSDFTSTDTQYF.

The sample holds a few counts of this clone. The V call is TRBV9, the J call TRBJ2-7, with 10 nucleotides matching TRBD2. Germline V CDR1 and CDR2: SGDLS, YYNGEE. After removal of 0 bases from V and 6 bases from J, the junction contained 6 bases not matched to a gene. The length of the CDR3 is 15 residues. CDR3 residues: CASSVGPSGSSEQYF. CDR3 DNA sequence: TGTGCCAGCAGCGTAGGCCCTAGCGGGAGCTCCGAGCAGTACTTC.

Only a few counts were recorded for this clone. The chain recombines TRBV10-2 with TRBJ2-1, with a weak D call TRBD1 (7 bases). Deletions cut 3 bases from V and 4 bases from J, with 13 bases between. This CDR3 has 15 amino acids. Germline lookup yields CDR1 WSHSY and CDR2 SAAADI. In DNA, the CDR3 is TGCGCCAGCAGTGACGCGACAGGGAGGTACAATGAGCAGTTCTTC. Amino acids: CASSDATGRYNEQFF.

This clone was found once. The rearrangement links TRBV18 to TRBJ2-7; TRBD1 matches at 9 bases. There are 15 residues in the CDR3. Germline V gene sequence: CDR1 KGHSH, CDR2 LQKENI. The J segment lost 4 bases and the V segment lost 3 bases, leaving 7 bases of the junction unmatched. In DNA, the CDR3 is TGTGCCAGCTCACCCTCGGGACAGGGTAATTACGAGCAGTACTTC. As protein: CASSPSGQGNYEQYF.

The chain links TRBV4-3 to TRBJ2-7, with 12 bases matching TRBD2. This CDR3 is built from 15 residues. Trimming cost V 1 base and J 6 bases; bases outside gene matches: 4. The germline V gene encodes CDR1 LGHNA and CDR2 YSLEER. CDR3 sequence reads: CASSQGLAGETEQYF. DNA of the CDR3: TGCGCCAGCAGCCAAGGACTAGCGGGAGAGACCGAGCAGTACTTC.

The genes are TRBV5-1 and TRBJ2-1, with D perhaps matching TRBD2 (6 bases). Trimming stripped 0 bases from V and 3 bases from J, with 13 bases between. The CDR3 consists of 16 residues. The germline CDR1 and CDR2 sequences are SGHRS and YFSETQ. CDR3 loop: CASSLGGAGYYNEQFF. The CDR3, as DNA: TGCGCCAGCAGCTTGGGGGGCGCGGGATACTACAATGAGCAGTTCTTC.

J is TRBJ2-3 and V is TRBV19, with D perhaps matching TRBD2 (5 bases). Germline V CDR1 and CDR2: LNHDA, SQIVND (reference sequence). V dropped 6 bases and J dropped 6 bases, with 19 bases sitting between them. There are 15 residues in the CDR3. The DNA of the CDR3 is TGTGCCAGTAGAGACCTGACGGGAATAGGGGATACGCAGTATTTT. Protein sequence: CASRDLTGIGDTQYF.

This sequence joins TRBV21-1 and TRBJ2-5; the D segment call TRBD2 is taken from the table without a DNA check. TRBV21-1 is a listed pseudogene. The CDR3 is 15 residues long. The chain's CDR3 is CASSKDRTRKETQYF. The CDR3 bases are TGTGCCAGCAGCAAAGATCGGACTAGAAAAGAGACCCAGTACTTC.

This clone was seen more than once but under ten times. The germline gene is not matched at one end of the junction; a read error may be the cause. This rearrangement joins TRBV5-4 to TRBJ2-1; 8 bases align to TRBD2. Germline CDR1 is SGHNT and CDR2 is YYREEE (reference sequence). There are 16 residues in the CDR3. The CDR3 protein is CASSLGSGSYGNEQFF. As DNA, the CDR3 is TGTGCCAGCAGTTTGGGGAGCGGGAGCTACGGGAATGAGCAGTTCTTC.